This entry features one T cell receptor (beta chain) sequence. Its cognate antigen is unknown. This sample stems from a study of cytomegalovirus exposure and HLA in healthy donors. Study at large: Earlier work reported 90 million to 120 million unique TCR beta sequences from about 190 million T cells. Overall study findings and caveats: Cytomegalovirus association was assigned to more than 150 TCR beta chains. TCR beta V segments were, for the most part, productive about 87% or about 30% of the time in an earlier analysis. An analysis that was carried out later associated some 17,000 TCR beta sequences with HLA alleles at 0.05 false discovery rate.

In the PCR, 60 Vbeta and 13 Jbeta primers were used. The repertoire was sequenced with immunoSEQ multiplex PCR; TCRdb's copy has only in-frame clones and lacks some. The data hold 100,000 to 150,000 clones, with about 80% observed a single time. Germline lookup yields CDR1 MNHNS and CDR2 SASEGT. V was pared by 6 bases and J by 5 bases, with 6 bases of the junction left unmatched. The CDR3 loop spans 15 amino acids. Source material: PBMCs. The V and J genes are TRBV6-1 and TRBJ2-2; 10 bases agree with TRBD1. The TCR sequence derives from a girl aged 2 to 10 in good health and CMV-seronegative. The CDR3 bases are TGTGCCAGCAGCCTGACAGGGGGCCCGACCGGGGAGCTGTTTTTT. This codes for CASSLTGGPTGELFF.